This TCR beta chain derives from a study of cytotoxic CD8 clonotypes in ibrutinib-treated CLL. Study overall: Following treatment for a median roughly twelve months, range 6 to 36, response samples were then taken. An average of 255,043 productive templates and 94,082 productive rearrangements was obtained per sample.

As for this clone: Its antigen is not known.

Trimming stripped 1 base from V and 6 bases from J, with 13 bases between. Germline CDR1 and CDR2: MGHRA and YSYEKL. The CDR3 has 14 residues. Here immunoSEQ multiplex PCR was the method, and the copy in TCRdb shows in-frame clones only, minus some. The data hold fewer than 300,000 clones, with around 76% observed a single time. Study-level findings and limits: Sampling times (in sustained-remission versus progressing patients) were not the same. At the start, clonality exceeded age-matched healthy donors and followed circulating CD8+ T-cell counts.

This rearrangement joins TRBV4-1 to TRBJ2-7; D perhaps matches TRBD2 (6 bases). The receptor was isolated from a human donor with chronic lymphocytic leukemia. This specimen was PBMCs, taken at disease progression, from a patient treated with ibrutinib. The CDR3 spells CASSQGRGAGEQYF. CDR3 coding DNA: TGCGCCAGCAGCCAAGGCCGCGGGGCCGGCGAGCAGTACTTC.